The entry below describes one T cell receptor beta chain. These data belong to a study of blood T cell repertoires in COVID-19. Deletions cut 1 base from V and 6 bases from J, with 16 bases between. CDR3 length: 15 residues. Germline CDR1 is SGHKS and CDR2 is YYEKEE (reference sequence). In the study's own analysis: Researchers report that nucleated cell counts were estimated from reference gene primer amplification. TCRdb's copy holds only in-frame clones and misses some; the assay was immunoSEQ multiplex PCR. The V and J calls and clone size come from that table; D and trimming were worked out from the DNA. The data hold about 130,000 clones, with roughly 83% observed a single time.

The source is a woman aged 80 or over with acute or convalescent COVID-19. J is TRBJ1-1 and V is TRBV5-5, with a weak D call TRBD1 (5 bases). The sequenced sample consisted of peripheral blood. This CDR3 is CASSLLPWGEAEAFF. DNA of the CDR3: TGTGCCAGCAGCTTGTTGCCTTGGGGGGAGGCTGAAGCTTTCTTT.